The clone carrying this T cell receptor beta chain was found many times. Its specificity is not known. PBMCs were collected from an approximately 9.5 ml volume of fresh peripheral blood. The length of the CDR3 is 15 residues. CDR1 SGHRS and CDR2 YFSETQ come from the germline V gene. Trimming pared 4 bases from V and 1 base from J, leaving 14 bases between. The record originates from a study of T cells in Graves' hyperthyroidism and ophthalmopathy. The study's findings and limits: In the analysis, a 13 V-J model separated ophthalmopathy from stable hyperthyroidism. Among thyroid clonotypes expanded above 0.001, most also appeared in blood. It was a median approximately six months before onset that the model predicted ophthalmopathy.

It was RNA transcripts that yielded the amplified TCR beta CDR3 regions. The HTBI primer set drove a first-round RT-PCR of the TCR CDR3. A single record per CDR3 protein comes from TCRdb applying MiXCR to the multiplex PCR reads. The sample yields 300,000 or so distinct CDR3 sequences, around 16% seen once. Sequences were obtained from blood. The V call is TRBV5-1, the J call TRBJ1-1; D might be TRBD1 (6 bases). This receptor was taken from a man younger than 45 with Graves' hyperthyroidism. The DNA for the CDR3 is TGCGCCAGCAGCCTGGAACAGGGTTCGAACACTGAAGCTTTCTTT. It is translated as CASSLEQGSNTEAFF.